This TCR beta chain was documented in a study of blood T cell repertoires in COVID-19. V was pared by 5 bases and J by 6 bases, with 19 bases between. CDR1 and CDR2 from the germline V gene are SGHTA and FQGNSA. This CDR3 region has 16 residues. For recovered donors of Cohort 3, there were two negative PCRs, clearance, or symptom resolution. Produced via immunoSEQ multiplex PCR; TCRdb's table is partial and in-frame only. The data show 180,000 or so clones, with about 79% seen just once and approximately 14% held by the top ten. The TCR comes from a man aged 50 to 59 who had recovered from COVID-19. Sequencing was done on a sample of PBMCs or T cells enriched from blood (not recorded which). The chain uses TRBV7-2 and TRBJ1-4, with D possibly being TRBD1 (5 bases). The CDR3 region is CASSHRMGRVDEKLFF. The DNA of the CDR3 is TGTGCCAGCAGCCACCGTATGGGCAGGGTTGATGAAAAACTGTTTTTT. Variable domain in full (rest from reference TRBV7-2 and TRBJ1-4): GAGVSQSPSNKVTEKGKDVELRCDPISGHTALYWYRQSLGQGLEFLIYFQGNSAPDKSGLPSDRFSAERTGGSVSTLTIQRTQQEDSAVYLCASSHRMGRVDEKLFFGSGTQLSVL.